A selection of T cell receptor beta chains follows, all from one sample in a study of blood T cells in healthy people across ages. MiXCR, applied by TCRdb to the 5' RACE reads, yields one record per CDR3 protein. The sample yields about 580,000 distinct CDR3 sequences, under 55% seen once. Sequenced material: blood. The receptors shown here come from a man at least 80 years old in good health. The CDR3 runs from the conserved cysteine through the conserved F or W. Each record gives: clone size, CDR3 length, D gene, V gene, J gene, CDR3 DNA, CDR3 protein. A D gene is named only where the DNA matches it firmly. Clone size is given for some rows only: seen once, a few or many times, or a class if the clone is expanded.

abundance: NA; len: 14; d_gene: TRBD2; v_gene: TRBV5-5; j_gene: TRBJ2-7; CDR3nt: TGTGCCAGCGGCTTGGGGGGGGGTTCCTACGAGCAGTACTTC; CDR3aa: CASGLGGGSYEQYF
abundance: few; len: 15; d_gene: NA; v_gene: TRBV7-2; j_gene: TRBJ2-3; CDR3nt: TGTGCCAGCAGGGTACGGGCTAGCTTGTCAGATACGCAGTATTTT; CDR3aa: CASRVRASLSDTQYF
abundance: NA; len: 15; d_gene: NA; v_gene: TRBV4-3; j_gene: TRBJ1-2; CDR3nt: TGCGCCAGCAGCCAAGCCGGGGGGAACGTCTGGGGCTACACCTTC; CDR3aa: CASSQAGGNVWGYTF
abundance: NA; len: 16; d_gene: TRBD2; v_gene: TRBV11-2; j_gene: TRBJ2-1; CDR3nt: TGTGCCAGCAGCTCCGGCTGGACTAGCGGGAGGAATGAGCAGTTCTTC; CDR3aa: CASSSGWTSGRNEQFF
abundance: NA; len: 12; d_gene: NA; v_gene: TRBV10-3; j_gene: TRBJ1-4; CDR3nt: TGTGCCATCGGGGGCACGGATGAAAAACTGTTTTTT; CDR3aa: CAIGGTDEKLFF
abundance: NA; len: 14; d_gene: NA; v_gene: TRBV28; j_gene: TRBJ2-1; CDR3nt: TGTGCCAGCAGTCGACAGGAGGACTACAATGAGCAGTTCTTC; CDR3aa: CASSRQEDYNEQFF
abundance: few; len: 15; d_gene: TRBD1; v_gene: TRBV6-5; j_gene: TRBJ1-1; CDR3nt: TGTGCCAGCAGTTACTCGCAGGGGGGAAACACTGAAGCTTTCTTT; CDR3aa: CASSYSQGGNTEAFF
abundance: many; len: 17; d_gene: NA; v_gene: TRBV6-6; j_gene: TRBJ2-3; CDR3nt: TGTGCCAGCAGTTACCCCCCAGTAGCCCAATCCACAGATACGCAGTATTTT; CDR3aa: CASSYPPVAQSTDTQYF
abundance: NA; len: 13; d_gene: NA; v_gene: TRBV6-2/TRBV6-3; j_gene: TRBJ2-1; CDR3nt: TGTGCCAGGACCCTCGGCCAGGGGAATGAGCAGTTCTTC; CDR3aa: CARTLGQGNEQFF
abundance: NA; len: 15; d_gene: TRBD1; v_gene: TRBV5-5; j_gene: TRBJ2-7; CDR3nt: TGTGCCAGCAGCTTTAGGGACAGGGGGACCTACGAGCAGTACTTC; CDR3aa: CASSFRDRGTYEQYF
abundance: many; len: 16; d_gene: NA; v_gene: TRBV6-6; j_gene: TRBJ2-1; CDR3nt: TGTGCCAGCAGCTACACGGATTCCGACGGGTACAATGAGCAGTTCTTC; CDR3aa: CASSYTDSDGYNEQFF
abundance: NA; len: 11; d_gene: TRBD2; v_gene: TRBV29-1; j_gene: TRBJ2-7; CDR3nt: TGCAGCGGGACTAGCGGCAATGAGCAGTACTTC; CDR3aa: CSGTSGNEQYF
abundance: NA; len: 17; d_gene: NA; v_gene: TRBV28; j_gene: TRBJ2-1; CDR3nt: TGTGCCAGCAGTTTGGGTGTCTTGGGGTGGAGCTCCGAGGAGCAGTTCTTC; CDR3aa: CASSLGVLGWSSEEQFF
abundance: NA; len: 12; d_gene: NA; v_gene: TRBV5-1; j_gene: TRBJ2-3; CDR3nt: TGCGCCAGCAGCTCCTCGACCAGTACGCAGTATTTT; CDR3aa: CASSSSTSTQYF
abundance: few; len: 12; d_gene: TRBD2; v_gene: TRBV5-4; j_gene: TRBJ2-7; CDR3nt: TGTGCCAGCAGCGTTGGAGCGGGGGAGCAGTACTTC; CDR3aa: CASSVGAGEQYF
abundance: few; len: 15; d_gene: NA; v_gene: TRBV7-9; j_gene: TRBJ2-7; CDR3nt: TGTGCCAGCAGCCAAACTGGACAGCGCCACTACGAGCAGTACTTC; CDR3aa: CASSQTGQRHYEQYF
abundance: NA; len: 16; d_gene: NA; v_gene: TRBV6-6; j_gene: TRBJ1-1; CDR3nt: TGTGCCAGCAGTTGCCGGCCAACAGGGCCGAACACTGAAGCTTTCTTT; CDR3aa: CASSCRPTGPNTEAFF
abundance: NA; len: 15; d_gene: NA; v_gene: TRBV20-1; j_gene: TRBJ2-1; CDR3nt: TGCAGTGCCGCCCCCGGCGACAAGGCCCACAATGAGCAGTTCTTC; CDR3aa: CSAAPGDKAHNEQFF
abundance: NA; len: 16; d_gene: NA; v_gene: TRBV4-2; j_gene: TRBJ1-3; CDR3nt: TGTGCCAGCAGCCGCGATGTTCAGGAGACTGGAAACACCATATATTTT; CDR3aa: CASSRDVQETGNTIYF